This TCR beta chain derives from a study of T-cell reconstitution after alpha-beta-depleted transplantation in children (dated by TCRdb to about 2016). For the study in its entirety: Using TCR repertoire profiling, the study quantitatively followed how T-cell immune reconstitution unfolded in children after TCRalphabeta/CD19-depleted allogeneic hematopoietic cell transplantation.

This clonotype was counted between two and nine times. Its antigen is not yet known. The input lacks base qualities; no much larger clone sits a single base away. The library was produced with PCR. These reads were obtained on an Illumina HiSeq 2500. To normalize quantification of the TCRbeta repertoire, the TCR libraries were built with molecular barcoding that relied on unique molecular identifiers. TCRdb ran its own pipeline on the public reads, namely fastp trimming at Q25 and MiXCR clone calling, and kept in-frame beta chains. Merged by CDR3 protein, the rows form single entries marked with the most common genes and DNA. This sample comprises about 610,000 distinct CDR3 sequences, roughly a tenth of them detected only once. Of the sample, 4% falls within the top ten clones. The germline V gene encodes CDR1 KGHSH and CDR2 LQKENI. Inclusive of the bounding cysteine and phenylalanine, the CDR3 is 14 residues long. This entry keeps only the CDR3 DNA: 42 bases, framed from base 1. Trimmed from V: 2 bases; trimmed from J: 2 bases; junction bases lacking a gene match: 2.

The rearrangement joined TRBV18 to TRBJ2-5; 7 bases in the middle match TRBD2. The sequence came from a human donor who donated a stem cell graft to a child with acute myeloid leukemia. This specimen was PBMCs from the stem cell graft donor, taken from the stem cell graft. The DNA sequence is given as TGTGCCAGCTCACCAAGCGGGATACAAGAGACCCAGTACTTC. It codes for CASSPSGIQETQYF.